Listed here are 20 T cell receptor beta chains from one sample, sequenced in a study of blood T cell repertoires in COVID-19. Only in-frame clones appear in the TCRdb table, and some are missing; sequencing was by immunoSEQ multiplex PCR. The table records 490,000 or so clones, about 88% of them present only once. The source material was PBMCs or T cells enriched from blood (not recorded which). The receptors were sampled from a woman aged 55-75 years who had recovered from COVID-19.

This chain joins TRBV12-3 or TRBV12-4 and TRBJ1-1; D possibly corresponds to TRBD1 (6 bases). The V and J ends lost 6 bases and 2 bases respectively, with 7 bases between them. The CDR3 extends over 12 amino acids. In nucleotides, the CDR3 is TGTGCCAGCAGGGACAGTAACACTGAAGCTTTCTTT. It specifies CASRDSNTEAFF.

The chain is built from TRBV2 and TRBJ1-2; D might be TRBD1 (5 bases). The germline V gene encodes CDR1 SNHLY and CDR2 FYNNEI. This CDR3 contains 13 residues. With 3 bases removed from V and 6 bases from J, the gap between germline ends came to 11 bases. CDR3 sequence: CASSEEGRHGYTF. Written as DNA, the CDR3 is TGTGCCAGCAGTGAGGAGGGACGACATGGCTACACCTTC.

The sample holds one count of this clone. This sequence joins TRBV4-2 and TRBJ2-3; no firm D call. This CDR3 region has 13 residues. CDR1 LGHNA and CDR2 YNFKEQ come from the germline V gene. V lost 2 bases, J lost 5 bases, and 8 bases lay in between. CDR3 DNA: TGTGCCAGCAGCCAAACCGGTTTAGATACGCAGTATTTT. It translates to CASSQTGLDTQYF.

The V gene is TRBV5-6, the J gene TRBJ2-1; 8 bases fit TRBD1. J lost 4 bases, V lost 0 bases, and 3 bases had no gene match. Per the germline V gene, CDR1 is SGHDT and CDR2 is YYEEEE. There are 15 residues in the CDR3. The CDR3 protein is CASSLGQGLYNEQFF. In nucleotides, the CDR3 is TGTGCCAGCAGCTTGGGACAGGGGCTTTACAATGAGCAGTTCTTC.

The chain uses TRBV18 and TRBJ2-3; TRBD1 matches at 8 bases. V trimming: 6 bases; J trimming: 0 bases; junction bases outside the gene matches: 8. The CDR3 contains 16 residues. Germline V gene sequence: CDR1 KGHSH, CDR2 LQKENI. DNA for the CDR3: TGTGCCAGCTCCCCCTCGACAGGGGCCAGCACAGATACGCAGTATTTT. Protein product: CASSPSTGASTDTQYF.

This chain connects TRBV2 to TRBJ2-7; maybe TRBD1 (6 bases). CDR1 SNHLY and CDR2 FYNNEI come from the germline V gene. The V end was cut by 6 bases, the J end by 12 bases, with 15 bases between. This CDR3 is built from 11 residues. The CDR3 nucleotides read TGTGCCAGCAGAGACAGGTCCCGTCGGTACGTC. The encoded protein is CASRDRSRRYV.

This chain uses TRBV30 with TRBJ2-1; D unresolved. The CDR3 consists of 13 residues. Germline-derived CDR1 and CDR2 are GTSNPN and SVGIG (reference sequence). Trimming shortened V by 0 bases and J by 3 bases, and 6 bases separated the two germline ends. The CDR3 nucleotides are TGTGCCTGGAGTGTACAAGTCTACAATGAGCAGTTCTTC. Protein product: CAWSVQVYNEQFF.

The chain recombines TRBV30 with TRBJ2-3; D remains unclear. The germline CDR1 and CDR2 sequences are GTSNPN and SVGIG (reference sequence). Between the trimmed V and J ends, which lost 1 base and 6 bases, there was a span of 11 bases. The CDR3 contains 13 residues. The CDR3 DNA reads TGTGCCTGGAGTGCCCCTCCTGCGGATACGCAGTATTTT. It translates to CAWSAPPADTQYF.

The chain joins TRBV19 to TRBJ1-2, with TRBD1 identical over 8 bases. There are 18 residues in the CDR3. The germline V gene has CDR1 LNHDA and CDR2 SQIVND (reference sequence). Losses at the gene ends were 3 bases for V and 4 bases for J; bases not matched to a gene: 16. This chain's CDR3 is CASSIRTPSRGLGYGYTF. CDR3 coding DNA: TGTGCCAGTAGTATCCGGACGCCGAGCAGGGGGCTTGGCTATGGCTACACCTTC.

The chain has TRBV5-1 and TRBJ1-1; the match to TRBD1 covers 7 bases. The germline V gene encodes CDR1 SGHRS and CDR2 YFSETQ. V was pared by 5 bases and J by 8 bases, with 9 bases of the junction left unmatched. This CDR3 spans 13 amino acids. CDR3 region: CASSSPSGGEAFF. The CDR3 DNA sequence: TGCGCCAGCAGTTCCCCTTCAGGGGGGGAAGCTTTCTTT. Filled out from reference TRBV5-1 and TRBJ1-1, the complete variable domain reads KAGVTQTPRYLIKTRGQQVTLSCSPISGHRSVSWYQQTPGQGLQFLFEYFSETQRNKGNFPGRFSGRQFSNSRSEMNVSTLELGDSALYLCASSSPSGGEAFFGQGTRLTVV.

V gene TRBV18 combines with J gene TRBJ1-1, with no clear D. Trimming shortened V by 3 bases and J by 1 base, and 6 bases separated the two germline ends. Germline CDR1 reads KGHSH; CDR2 reads LQKENI. The CDR3 contains 13 residues. The CDR3 spells CASSPLENTEAFF. The CDR3 DNA is TGTGCCAGCTCACCGTTAGAGAACACTGAAGCTTTCTTT.

This chain links TRBV27 with TRBJ1-6; D unresolved. V lost 3 bases and J lost 9, with 9 bases in between. The length of the CDR3 is 13 residues. Germline CDR1 is MNHEY and CDR2 is SMNVEV (reference sequence). Here the CDR3 reads CASSFPGGSPLHF. The CDR3 nucleotides read TGTGCCAGCAGTTTCCCCGGTGGTTCACCCCTCCACTTT.

The chain has TRBV10-1 and TRBJ2-1; 8 nucleotides line up with TRBD2. Germline-derived CDR1 and CDR2 are WNHNN and SYGVQD (reference sequence). CDR3 length equals 16 residues. V lost 1 base and J lost 0; bases outside the gene matches: 2. CDR3: CASSEYSGGSYNEQFF. CDR3 in DNA: TGCGCCAGCAGTGAGTACAGCGGGGGCTCCTACAATGAGCAGTTCTTC.

This chain connects TRBV19 to TRBJ1-5; tentative D call: TRBD1 (6 bases). Germline V gene lookup returns CDR1 LNHDA and CDR2 SQIVND (reference sequence). Trimming took off 9 bases at V and 7 bases at J, with 22 bases between the two ends. CDR3 length: 15 residues. This chain's CDR3 is CASQDSAVPVQPQHF. The CDR3 nucleotides are TGTGCCAGCCAGGACAGTGCTGTACCAGTCCAGCCCCAGCATTTT.

The chain carries TRBV24-1 and TRBJ2-5, with 7 bases matching TRBD1. V gave up 4 bases and J gave up 5 bases; unmatched junction bases: 24. This CDR3 has 20 amino acids. Germline V CDR1 and CDR2: KGHDR, SFDVKD. The CDR3 coding sequence is TGTGCCACCAGTGAGGCTAGGACAGGCGCACTCCCCGGTTTGTCGGAGACCCAGTACTTC. Residues: CATSEARTGALPGLSETQYF.

CDR3 DNA sequence: TGTGCCAGTAGTATAGCGGACAGGGAAAGTTACGAGCAGTACTTC. Protein: CASSIADRESYEQYF. V and J are TRBV19 and TRBJ2-7; 8 nucleotides align to TRBD1. With 1 base clipped from V and 4 bases from J, the junction kept 6 bases outside the gene matches. CDR1 is LNHDA and CDR2 is SQIVND in the germline V gene (reference sequence). The length of the CDR3 is 15 residues.

A word on this clone: Other DNA variants within this sample encode the same CDR3. The J gene is TRBJ1-2, the V gene TRBV7-9; TRBD1 agrees at 7 bases. The CDR3 is 14 residues long. V was pared by 3 bases and J by 4 bases, with 5 bases of the junction left unmatched. CDR1 and CDR2 (germline): SEHNR, FQNEAQ (reference sequence). CDR3 DNA: TGTGCCAGCAGCTTGCAGGGGGTAGGCTATGGCTACACCTTC. Amino acids: CASSLQGVGYGYTF. Variable domain in full (rest from reference TRBV7-9 and TRBJ1-2): DTGVSQNPRHKITKRGQNVTFRCDPISEHNRLYWYRQTLGQGPEFLTYFQNEAQLEKSRLLSDRFSAERPKGSFSTLEIQRTEQGDSAMYLCASSLQGVGYGYTFGSGTRLTVV.

V is TRBV6-5 and J is TRBJ2-2; D is undetermined. The CDR3 contains 15 residues. Trimming removed 0 bases from V and 2 bases from J, with 7 bases in between. Germline V gene sequence: CDR1 MNHEY, CDR2 SVGAGI. The CDR3 loop is CASSYSALNTGELFF. The DNA for the CDR3 is TGTGCCAGCAGTTACTCGGCCTTAAACACCGGGGAGCTGTTTTTT.

This chain links TRBV5-6 with TRBJ2-1; possibly TRBD2 for D (5 bases). The CDR3 runs to 12 residues. V shed 0 bases and J shed 8 bases, with 6 bases lying between them. Germline CDR1 SGHDT, CDR2 YYEEEE. The CDR3 nucleotides read TGTGCCAGCAGCTTGGGAGGGTATGAGCAGTTCTTC. Translation: CASSLGGYEQFF.

V usage is TRBV9 and J usage is TRBJ2-3; D might be TRBD2 (5 bases). The CDR3 length is 15 residues. With 0 bases removed from V and 2 bases from J, the gap between germline ends came to 10 bases. Germline assignment: CDR1 SGDLS and CDR2 YYNGEE. The CDR3 is CASSVGGAYTDTQYF. As DNA, the CDR3 is TGTGCCAGCAGCGTAGGGGGAGCGTACACAGATACGCAGTATTTT.